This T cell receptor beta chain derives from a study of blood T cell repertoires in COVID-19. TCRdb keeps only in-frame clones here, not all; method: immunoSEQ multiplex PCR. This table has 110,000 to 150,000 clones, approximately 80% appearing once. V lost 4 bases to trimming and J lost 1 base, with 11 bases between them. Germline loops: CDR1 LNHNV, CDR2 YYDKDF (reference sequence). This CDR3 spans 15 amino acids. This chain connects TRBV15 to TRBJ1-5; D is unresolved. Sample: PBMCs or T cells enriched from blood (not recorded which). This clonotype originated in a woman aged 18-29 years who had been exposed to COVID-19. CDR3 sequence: CATSTGGVSNQPQHF. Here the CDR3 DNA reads TGTGCCACCAGCACAGGAGGAGTGAGCAATCAGCCCCAGCATTTT.